The present entry profiles one T cell receptor beta chain with its context. The sample originates from a study of blood T cell repertoires in COVID-19. Study background: Samples of COVID-19 (acute and convalescent) were obtained from the United States, Italy and Spain. T cells, B-cell-depleted T cells, or PBMCs supplied cDNA or gDNA.

Sequencing was performed with immunoSEQ multiplex PCR; in TCRdb, only in-frame clones are kept and a portion is missing. This table holds fewer than 350,000 clones, roughly 87% found once. For recovered donors of Cohort 3, there were two negative PCRs, clearance, or symptom resolution. This receptor was identified in a woman in her thirties who had recovered from COVID-19. The sequenced sample was PBMCs or T cells enriched from blood (not recorded which).

The CDR3 reads CASSYPDRPYGYTF. The DNA of the CDR3 is TGCGCCAGCAGCTACCCCGACAGGCCCTATGGCTACACCTTC. The chain employs TRBV4-1 and TRBJ1-2; D possibly corresponds to TRBD1 (6 bases). This CDR3 has 14 residues. Germline values: CDR1 MGHRA, CDR2 YSYEKL. Trimming removed 5 bases from V and 4 bases from J, with 14 bases in between.